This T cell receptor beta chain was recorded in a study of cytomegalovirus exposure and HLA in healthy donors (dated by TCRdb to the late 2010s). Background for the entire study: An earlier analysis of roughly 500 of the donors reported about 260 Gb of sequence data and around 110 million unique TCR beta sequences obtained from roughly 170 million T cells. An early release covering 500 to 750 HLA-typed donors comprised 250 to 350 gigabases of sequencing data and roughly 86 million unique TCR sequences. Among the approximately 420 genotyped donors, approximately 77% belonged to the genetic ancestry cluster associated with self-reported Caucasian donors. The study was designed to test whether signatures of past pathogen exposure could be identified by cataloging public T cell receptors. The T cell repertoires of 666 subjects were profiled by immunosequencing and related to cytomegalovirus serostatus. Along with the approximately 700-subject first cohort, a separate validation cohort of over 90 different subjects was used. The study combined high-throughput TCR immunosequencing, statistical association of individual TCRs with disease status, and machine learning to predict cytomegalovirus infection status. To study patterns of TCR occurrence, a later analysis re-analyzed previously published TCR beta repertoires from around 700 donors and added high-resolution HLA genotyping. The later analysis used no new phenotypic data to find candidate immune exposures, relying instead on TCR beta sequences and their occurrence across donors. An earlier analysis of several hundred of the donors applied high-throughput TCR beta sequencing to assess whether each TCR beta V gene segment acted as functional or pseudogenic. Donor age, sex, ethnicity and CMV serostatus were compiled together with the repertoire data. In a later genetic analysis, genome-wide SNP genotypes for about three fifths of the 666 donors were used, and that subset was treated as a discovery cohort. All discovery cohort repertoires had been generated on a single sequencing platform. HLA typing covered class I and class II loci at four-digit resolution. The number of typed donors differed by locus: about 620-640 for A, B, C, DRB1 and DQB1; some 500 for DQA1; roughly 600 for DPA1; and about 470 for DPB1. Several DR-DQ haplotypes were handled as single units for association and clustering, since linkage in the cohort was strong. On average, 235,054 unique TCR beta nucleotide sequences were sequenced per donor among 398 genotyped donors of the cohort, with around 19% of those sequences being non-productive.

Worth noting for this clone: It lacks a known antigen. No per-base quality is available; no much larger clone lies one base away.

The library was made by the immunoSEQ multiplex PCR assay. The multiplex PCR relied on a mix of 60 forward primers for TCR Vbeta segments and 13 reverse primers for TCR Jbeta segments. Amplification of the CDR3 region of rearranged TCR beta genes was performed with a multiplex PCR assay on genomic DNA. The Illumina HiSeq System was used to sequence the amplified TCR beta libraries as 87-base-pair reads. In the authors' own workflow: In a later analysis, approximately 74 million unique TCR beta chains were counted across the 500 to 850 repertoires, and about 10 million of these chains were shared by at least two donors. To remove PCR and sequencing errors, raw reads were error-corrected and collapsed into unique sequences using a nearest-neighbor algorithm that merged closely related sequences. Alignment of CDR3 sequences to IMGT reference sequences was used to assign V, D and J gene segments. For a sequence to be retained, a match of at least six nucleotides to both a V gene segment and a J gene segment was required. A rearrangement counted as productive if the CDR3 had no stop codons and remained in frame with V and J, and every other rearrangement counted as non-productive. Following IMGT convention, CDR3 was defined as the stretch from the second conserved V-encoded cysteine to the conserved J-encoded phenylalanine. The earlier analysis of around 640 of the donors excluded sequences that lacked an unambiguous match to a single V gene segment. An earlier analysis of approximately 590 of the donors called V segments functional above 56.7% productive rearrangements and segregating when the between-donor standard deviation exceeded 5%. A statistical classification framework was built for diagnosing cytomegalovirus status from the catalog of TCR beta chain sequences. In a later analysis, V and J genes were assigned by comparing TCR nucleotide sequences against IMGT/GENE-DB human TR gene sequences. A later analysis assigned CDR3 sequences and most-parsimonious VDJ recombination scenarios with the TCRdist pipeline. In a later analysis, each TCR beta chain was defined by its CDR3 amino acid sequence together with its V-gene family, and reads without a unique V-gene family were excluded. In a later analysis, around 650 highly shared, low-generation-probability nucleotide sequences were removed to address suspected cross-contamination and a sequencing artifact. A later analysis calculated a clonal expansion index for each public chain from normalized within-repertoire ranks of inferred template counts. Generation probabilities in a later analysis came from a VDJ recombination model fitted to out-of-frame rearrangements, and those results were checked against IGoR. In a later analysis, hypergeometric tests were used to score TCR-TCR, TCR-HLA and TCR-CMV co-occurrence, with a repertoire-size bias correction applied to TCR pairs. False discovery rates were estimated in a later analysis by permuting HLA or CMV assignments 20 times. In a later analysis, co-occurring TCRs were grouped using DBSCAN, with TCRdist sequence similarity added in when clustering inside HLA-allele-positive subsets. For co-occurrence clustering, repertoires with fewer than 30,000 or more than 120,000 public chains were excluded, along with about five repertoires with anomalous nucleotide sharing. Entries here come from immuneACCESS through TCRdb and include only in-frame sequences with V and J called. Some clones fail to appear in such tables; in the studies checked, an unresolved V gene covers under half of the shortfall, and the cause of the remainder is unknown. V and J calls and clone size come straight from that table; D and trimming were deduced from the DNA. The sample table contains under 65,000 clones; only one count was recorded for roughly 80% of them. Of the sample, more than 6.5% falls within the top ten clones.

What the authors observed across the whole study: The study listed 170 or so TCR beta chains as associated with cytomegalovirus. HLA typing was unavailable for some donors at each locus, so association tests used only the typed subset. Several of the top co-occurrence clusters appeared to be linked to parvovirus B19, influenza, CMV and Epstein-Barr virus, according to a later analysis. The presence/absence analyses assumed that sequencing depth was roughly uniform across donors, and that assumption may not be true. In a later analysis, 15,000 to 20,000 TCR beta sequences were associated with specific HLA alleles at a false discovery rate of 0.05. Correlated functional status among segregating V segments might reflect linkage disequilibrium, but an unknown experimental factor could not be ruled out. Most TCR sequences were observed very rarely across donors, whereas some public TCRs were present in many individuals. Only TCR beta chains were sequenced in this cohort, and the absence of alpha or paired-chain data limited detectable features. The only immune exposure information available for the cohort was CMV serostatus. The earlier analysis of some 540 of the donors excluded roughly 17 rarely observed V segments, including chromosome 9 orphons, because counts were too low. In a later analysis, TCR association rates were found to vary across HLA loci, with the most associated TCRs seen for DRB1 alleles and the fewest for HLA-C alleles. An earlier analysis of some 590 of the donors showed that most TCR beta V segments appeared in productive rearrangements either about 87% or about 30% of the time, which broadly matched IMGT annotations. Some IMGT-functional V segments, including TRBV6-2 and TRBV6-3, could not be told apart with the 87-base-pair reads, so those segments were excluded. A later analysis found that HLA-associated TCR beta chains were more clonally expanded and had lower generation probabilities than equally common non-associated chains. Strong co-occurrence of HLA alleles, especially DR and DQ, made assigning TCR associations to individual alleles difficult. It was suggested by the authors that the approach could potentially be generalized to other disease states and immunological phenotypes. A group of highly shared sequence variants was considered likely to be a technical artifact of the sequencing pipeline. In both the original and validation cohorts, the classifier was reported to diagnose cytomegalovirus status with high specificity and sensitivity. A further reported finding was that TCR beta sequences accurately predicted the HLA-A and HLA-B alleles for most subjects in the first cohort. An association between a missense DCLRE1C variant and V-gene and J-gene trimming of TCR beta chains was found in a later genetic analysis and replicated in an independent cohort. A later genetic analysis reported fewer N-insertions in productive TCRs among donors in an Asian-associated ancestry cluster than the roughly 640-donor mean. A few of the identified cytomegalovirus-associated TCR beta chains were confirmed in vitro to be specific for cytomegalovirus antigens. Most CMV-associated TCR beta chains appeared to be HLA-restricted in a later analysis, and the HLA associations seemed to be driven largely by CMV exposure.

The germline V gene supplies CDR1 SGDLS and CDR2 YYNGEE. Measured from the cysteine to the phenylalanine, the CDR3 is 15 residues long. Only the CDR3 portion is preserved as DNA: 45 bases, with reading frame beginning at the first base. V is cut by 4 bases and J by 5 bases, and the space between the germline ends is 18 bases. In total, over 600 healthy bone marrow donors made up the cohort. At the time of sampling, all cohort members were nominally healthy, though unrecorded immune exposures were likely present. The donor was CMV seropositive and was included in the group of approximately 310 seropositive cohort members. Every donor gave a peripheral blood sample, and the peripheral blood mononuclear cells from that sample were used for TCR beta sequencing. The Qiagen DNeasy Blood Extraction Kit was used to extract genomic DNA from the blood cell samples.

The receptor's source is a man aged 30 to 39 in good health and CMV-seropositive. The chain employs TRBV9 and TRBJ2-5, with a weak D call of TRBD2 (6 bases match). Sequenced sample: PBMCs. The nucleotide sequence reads TGTGCCAGCAGCCCCCTTTTGGGCCGGGAGGAGACCCAGTACTTC. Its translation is CASSPLLGREETQYF.